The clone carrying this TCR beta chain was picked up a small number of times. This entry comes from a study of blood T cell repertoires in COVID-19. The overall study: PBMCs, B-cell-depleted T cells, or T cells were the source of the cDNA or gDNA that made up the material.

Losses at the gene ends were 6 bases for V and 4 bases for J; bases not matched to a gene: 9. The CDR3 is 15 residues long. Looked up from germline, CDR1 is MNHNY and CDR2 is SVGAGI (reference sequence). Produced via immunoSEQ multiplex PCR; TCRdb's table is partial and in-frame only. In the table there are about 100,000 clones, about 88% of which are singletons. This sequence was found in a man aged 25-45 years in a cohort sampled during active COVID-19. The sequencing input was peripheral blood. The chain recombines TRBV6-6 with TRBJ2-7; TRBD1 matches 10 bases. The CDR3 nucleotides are TGTGCCAGCAGCCGAGGGGACAGGGGTAGATACGAGCAGTACTTC. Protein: CASSRGDRGRYEQYF.